This T cell receptor beta chain was sequenced in a study of Tregs in tolerant kidney transplant recipients. CFSE-labeled recipient PBMCs were cultured around six days with irradiated graft donor PBMCs, then FACS-sorted. Clones were sequenced by immunoSEQ multiplex PCR, and TCRdb holds only the in-frame ones, with some missing. The listing records under 2,500 clones. Unmatched junction bases numbered 13, after V lost 6 bases and J lost 8 bases. The CDR3 contains 15 residues. Germline CDR1 and CDR2: DFQATT and SNEGSKA (reference sequence). Note on this clone: The antigen is undetermined. With the read ending 3 residues before the CDR3 end, the germline J gene is used to fill in that end.

General observations from the study: No direct test of biological reproducibility was done here.

Sequencing used CD8+ T cells from blood cultured with allogeneic cells, obtained before the transplant. V usage is TRBV20-1 and J usage is TRBJ2-1, with 10 bases lining up with TRBD2. The receptor was isolated from a human patient who received a combined kidney and bone marrow transplant. The part of the CDR3 DNA that was read is TGCAGTGCAGGAACCGGGACTAGCGATCTCTATGAG. This codes for CSAGTGTSDLYE. The entire CDR3 reads CSAGTGTSDLYEQFF.